The 12 T cell receptor beta chains reported below all come from one sample, sequenced in a study of cytomegalovirus exposure and HLA in healthy donors. Measured with immunoSEQ multiplex PCR; TCRdb has only the in-frame clones, and not every one. Among around 52,000 clones listed, 93% were seen once. Sequenced sample: PBMCs. The receptors come from a woman under 30 in good health and CMV-seronegative.

The gene calls are TRBV4-3 and TRBJ1-2; 12 bases align to TRBD1. CDR3 length equals 17 residues. Germline loops: CDR1 LGHNA, CDR2 YSLEER. J was trimmed by 0 bases and V by 4 bases; bases with no gene match: 6. CDR3 nucleotide sequence: TGCGCCAGCAGCCCCCAGGGACAGGGGGCTTCTAACTATGGCTACACCTTC. Encoded protein: CASSPQGQGASNYGYTF.

The gene calls are TRBV30 and TRBJ1-5; no reliable D call. Germline CDR1 is GTSNPN and CDR2 is SVGIG (reference sequence). V was cut by 2 bases and J by 1 base, with 9 bases left in between. The CDR3 has 14 amino acids. The CDR3 DNA is TGTGCCTGGAGTTCCGACATGAGCAATCAGCCCCAGCATTTT. It translates to CAWSSDMSNQPQHF.

The gene calls are TRBV12-5 and TRBJ1-1; 7 bases fit TRBD1. Germline V CDR1 and CDR2: LGHNT, FRNRAP. CDR3 length: 12 amino acids. V was clipped by 6 bases and J by 5 bases; unmatched bases: 3. Here the CDR3 DNA reads TGTGCTAGTGGCCGGACAGGTACTGAAGCTTTCTTT. Translation gives CASGRTGTEAFF.

The V call is TRBV25-1, the J call TRBJ1-1; D is perhaps TRBD1 (6 bases). Between the trimmed V and J ends, which lost 3 bases and 7 bases, there was a span of 9 bases. This CDR3 contains 12 residues. CDR1 and CDR2 (germline): MGHDK, SYGVNS. The CDR3 reads CASSDSGDEAFF. CDR3 DNA: TGTGCCAGCAGTGACTCAGGGGATGAAGCTTTCTTT.

This chain uses TRBV4-3 with TRBJ1-2; tentatively, D is TRBD1 (5 bases). The V gene's germline CDR1 is LGHNA and CDR2 YSLEER. The V end was cut by 0 bases, the J end by 4 bases, with 15 bases between. CDR3 length: 16 residues. The CDR3 bases are TGCGCCAGCAGCCAAGAAGTCACGGGGGGAAGCTATGGCTACACCTTC. Encoded protein: CASSQEVTGGSYGYTF.

V and J are TRBV6-5 and TRBJ2-3, with 7 bases matching TRBD2. The V gene's germline CDR1 is MNHEY and CDR2 SVGAGI. The ends lost 6 bases at V and 5 bases at J; junction bases unmatched: 2. The CDR3 length is 12 residues. CDR3 region: CASSPGGDTQYF. DNA of the CDR3: TGTGCCAGCAGCCCGGGAGGAGATACGCAGTATTTT.

Details on this clone: One junction end disagrees with the germline gene, perhaps due to a read error. This chain connects TRBV6-1 to TRBJ2-5; TRBD2 aligns across 14 bases. The germline V gene has CDR1 MNHNS and CDR2 SASEGT. The CDR3 sequence is 18 residues long. The CDR3 spells CASSEGGLAGDNRETQYF. DNA for the CDR3: TGTGCCAGCAGCGAAGGGGGACTAGCGGGGGACAACCGGGAGACCCAGTACTTC.

This chain connects TRBV7-9 to TRBJ1-1; D is undetermined. CDR3 length equals 12 residues. The germline V gene has CDR1 SEHNR and CDR2 FQNEAQ (reference sequence). The V end lost 5 bases, the J end lost 11 bases, and 15 bases lay between the germline ends. The CDR3 spells CASSEGRSAAFF. CDR3 nucleotides: TGTGCCAGCAGCGAGGGCCGGAGCGCTGCTTTCTTT.

This clone appeared once. The chain links TRBV19 to TRBJ1-2; TRBD1 is a possible D gene (6 bases). The CDR3 sequence is 15 residues long. Germline V lookup: CDR1 LNHDA, CDR2 SQIVND (reference sequence). V was shortened by 2 bases and J by 3 bases, with 13 bases between the two germline ends. The CDR3 loop reads CASSIPRKGDYGYTF. As DNA, the CDR3 is TGTGCCAGTAGTATACCAAGGAAGGGGGACTATGGCTACACCTTC.

J is TRBJ2-3 and V is TRBV15; 7 nucleotides match TRBD2. Germline CDR1 and CDR2: LNHNV and YYDKDF (reference sequence). The CDR3 is 18 residues long. The V segment lost 0 bases and the J segment 7 bases; nucleotides outside the gene matches: 16. The CDR3 region is CATSRDFRLAPITHTQYF. Written as DNA, the CDR3 is TGTGCCACCAGCAGAGATTTTAGACTAGCCCCCATCACTCATACGCAGTATTTT.

CDR3 sequence (DNA): TGTGCCAGCAGCTCTCCCCGGAACACAGCCTATGGCTACACCTTC. This codes for CASSSPRNTAYGYTF. The chain is built from TRBV7-2 and TRBJ1-2; D not certain. Germline V gene sequence: CDR1 SGHTA, CDR2 FQGNSA. Trimming cost V 4 bases and J 4 bases, with 16 bases left between them. The CDR3 loop spans 15 amino acids.

The chain couples TRBV12-2 to TRBJ2-1; TRBD2, as called in the table, went unchecked against the DNA. TRBV12-2 is classified as a pseudogene. This CDR3 contains 16 residues. The CDR3 loop reads CASRLGFSRLYNEQFF. The CDR3 bases are TGTGCAAGTCGCTTAGGTTTTAGCAGACTCTACAATGAGCAGTTCTTC.